One and the same sample provided the 15 T cell receptor beta chains below, sequenced in a study of T-cell memory formation after mild COVID-19. TCRdb reanalysed the 5' RACE reads using MiXCR and keeps one entry per CDR3 protein. The sample shows about 130,000 distinct CDR3 sequences, about 5.9% of them seen only once. The sequenced sample consisted of PBMCs or a T cell subset sorted from them (not recorded which). The receptor set was obtained from an adult woman who had mild COVID-19 (a few samples of this study predate the infection). Cell type and time point are not known.

This clonotype turned up a few times. The chain uses TRBV7-3 and TRBJ2-1, with 7 bases identical to TRBD1. From germline, CDR1 is SGHTA and CDR2 FQGTGA. V lost 1 base, J lost 5 bases, and 5 bases stayed unmatched. The CDR3 loop spans 15 amino acids. The CDR3 protein is CASSLIGQVNNEQFF. The CDR3 nucleotides read TGTGCCAGCAGCTTAATCGGACAGGTGAACAATGAGCAGTTCTTC.

V and J are TRBV12-3 or TRBV12-4 and TRBJ1-1, with D uncertain. V dropped 2 bases and J dropped 1 base, with 8 bases sitting between them. The CDR3 has 14 residues. The CDR3 sequence: CASSLSRGNTEAFF. Here the CDR3 DNA reads TGTGCCAGCAGTTTAAGCCGGGGGAACACTGAAGCTTTCTTT.

CDR3 protein: CASSLGTNRWETQYF. The CDR3, as DNA: TGCGCCAGCAGCCTTGGGACTAACCGGTGGGAGACCCAGTACTTC. The gene calls are TRBV5-1 and TRBJ2-5; 7 bases match TRBD2. CDR3 size: 15 residues. Germline V lookup: CDR1 SGHRS, CDR2 YFSETQ. V was pared by 4 bases and J by 5 bases, with 11 bases of the junction left unmatched. The variable domain in full, with the rest retrieved from reference TRBV5-1 and TRBJ2-5, is KAGVTQTPRYLIKTRGQQVTLSCSPISGHRSVSWYQQTPGQGLQFLFEYFSETQRNKGNFPGRFSGRQFSNSRSEMNVSTLELGDSALYLCASSLGTNRWETQYFGPGTRLLVL.

This clonotype was counted only a few times. The chain has TRBV29-1 and TRBJ2-2, with 7 bases matching TRBD2. V shed 7 bases and J 6 bases; nucleotides not matched to a gene: 11. The CDR3 covers 14 residues. Per germline, CDR1 SQVTM and CDR2 ANQGSEA. CDR3 amino acids: CSAGVSAGAGELFF. The CDR3 DNA sequence: TGCAGCGCGGGTGTCTCGGCGGGGGCCGGGGAGCTGTTTTTT.

This clonotype occurred many times. The CDR3 loop is CSASSSAERGYGYTF. CDR3 nucleotide sequence: TGCAGTGCCAGTTCTTCGGCCGAAAGGGGCTATGGCTACACCTTC. The chain links TRBV20-1 to TRBJ1-2; the D gene is possibly TRBD1 (5 bases). The germline V gene has CDR1 DFQATT and CDR2 SNEGSKA (reference sequence). The CDR3 is 15 amino acids. V dropped 6 bases and J dropped 4 bases, with 21 bases sitting between them.

The J gene is TRBJ2-3, the V gene TRBV18; 8 bases are a match to TRBD2. Germline trimming cut 5 bases from V and 1 base from J; bases unmatched to any gene: 5. This CDR3 has 15 residues. Germline V gene sequence: CDR1 KGHSH, CDR2 LQKENI. The DNA for the CDR3 is TGTGCCAGCTCATTTGGACTAGCTGGCACAGATACGCAGTATTTT. Its protein is CASSFGLAGTDTQYF.

A note on this clonotype: Given a much more abundant clone one base away, this may be a read error. J is TRBJ1-2 and V is TRBV7-9, with D perhaps matching TRBD1 (5 bases). V lost 1 base and J 12 bases, leaving 15 bases between the germline ends. CDR1 is SEHNR, CDR2 FQNEAQ, per germline (reference sequence). This CDR3 is 13 amino acids long. CDR3: CASSLVVTGVHTF. For the CDR3, the DNA is TGTGCCAGCAGCTTAGTTGTTACGGGGGTCCACACCTTC.

A few counts support this clonotype. The chain has TRBV5-1 and TRBJ2-2; 12 bases are a match to TRBD2. With 3 bases clipped from V and 7 bases from J, the junction kept 7 bases outside the gene matches. CDR1 SGHRS and CDR2 YFSETQ come from the germline V gene. CDR3 length: 16 residues. CDR3 sequence (DNA): TGCGCCAGCAGCTCCCGGACTAGCGGGAAGAGCGGGGAGCTGTTTTTT. Amino acids: CASSSRTSGKSGELFF.

This clonotype was seen only a few times. The V and J genes are TRBV7-2 and TRBJ2-1; 11 nucleotides agree with TRBD1. Germline V CDR1 and CDR2: SGHTA, FQGNSA. The trim removed 4 bases at V and 6 bases at J, leaving 5 bases unmatched. The CDR3 runs to 15 residues. CDR3 nucleotide sequence: TGTGCCAGCAGCTCACGGACAGGGGGCCGCAATGAGCAGTTCTTC. Its translation: CASSSRTGGRNEQFF.

This clonotype was seen only a few times. The chain combines TRBV6-5 with TRBJ1-1; the match to TRBD1 covers 8 bases. This CDR3 is 14 amino acids long. V lost 6 bases and J lost 5; bases outside the gene matches: 8. Germline V CDR1 and CDR2: MNHEY, SVGAGI. CDR3 sequence (DNA): TGTGCCAGCAGGGGGGGACAGGCATCTACTGAAGCTTTCTTT. Residues: CASRGGQASTEAFF.

V and J are TRBV5-1 and TRBJ2-2; D gene ambiguous. CDR1 and CDR2 (germline): SGHRS, YFSETQ. V gave up 3 bases and J gave up 6 bases, with 9 bases separating them. The CDR3 has 13 residues. CDR3 loop: CASSWVGSGELFF. Written as DNA, the CDR3 is TGCGCCAGCAGCTGGGTCGGGTCCGGGGAGCTGTTTTTT.

The chain has TRBV6-6 and TRBJ2-1; D unresolved. The V gene's germline CDR1 is MNHNY and CDR2 SVGAGI (reference sequence). The CDR3 has 13 amino acids. Trimming shortened V by 2 bases and J by 7 bases, and 9 bases separated the two germline ends. DNA of the CDR3: TGTGCCAGCAGTTACCCTACTGGAAATGAGCAGTTCTTC. This gives the protein CASSYPTGNEQFF.

There are many counts of this clonotype. The chain employs TRBV6-2 or TRBV6-3 and TRBJ1-2; 7 nucleotides agree with TRBD1. Trimming cost V 4 bases and J 7 bases; bases outside gene matches: 9. The germline CDR1 and CDR2 sequences are MNHEY and SVGEGT. This CDR3 contains 14 residues. CDR3 bases: TGTGCCAGCAGTTTGAGGGGGCTTAATGGTGGCTACACCTTC. It codes for CASSLRGLNGGYTF.

This clonotype appeared many times. This chain uses TRBV7-2 with TRBJ2-7; D ambiguous. The CDR3 covers 13 residues. V was trimmed by 5 bases and J by 3 bases, leaving 11 bases between them. Germline-derived CDR1 and CDR2 are SGHTA and FQGNSA. The CDR3 region is CASSPDGYYEQYF. CDR3 nucleotide sequence: TGTGCCAGCAGCCCGGACGGCTACTACGAGCAGTACTTC.

This clonotype was detected only a few times. V gene TRBV24-1 combines with J gene TRBJ2-7, with 8 bases fitting TRBD2. Losses at the gene ends were 3 bases for V and 0 bases for J; bases not matched to a gene: 9. The germline V gene has CDR1 KGHDR and CDR2 SFDVKD. The CDR3 is made up of 17 amino acids. CDR3: CATSDPGGSGGSYEQYF. DNA for the CDR3: TGTGCCACCAGTGATCCCGGCGGGAGCGGGGGCTCCTACGAGCAGTACTTC.